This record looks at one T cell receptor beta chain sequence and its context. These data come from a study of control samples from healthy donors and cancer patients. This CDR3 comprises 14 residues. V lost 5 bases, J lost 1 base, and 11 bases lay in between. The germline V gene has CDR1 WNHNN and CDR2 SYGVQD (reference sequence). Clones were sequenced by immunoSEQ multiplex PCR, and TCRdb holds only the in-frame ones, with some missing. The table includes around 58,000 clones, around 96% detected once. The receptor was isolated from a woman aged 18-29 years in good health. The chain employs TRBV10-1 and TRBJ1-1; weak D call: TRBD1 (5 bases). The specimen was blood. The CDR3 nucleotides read TGCGCCAGCAGTCGGGACCTCACGAACACTGAAGCTTTCTTT. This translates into CASSRDLTNTEAFF.